A single sample gave rise to the 12 T cell receptor beta chains below, sequenced in a study of blood T cell repertoires in COVID-19. Measured with immunoSEQ multiplex PCR; TCRdb has only the in-frame clones, and not every one. The profile shows a few hundred thousand clones, around 83% of them singletons. Specimen: PBMCs or T cells enriched from blood (not recorded which). The receptors derive from a man aged 35-49 years who had been exposed to COVID-19.

This clone has just one count. The rearrangement links TRBV10-3 to TRBJ1-5; 8 bases are shared with TRBD1. CDR3 length: 16 residues. V shed 6 bases, J shed 0 bases, and the junction held 7 bases outside the gene matches. Germline CDR1 is ENHRY and CDR2 is SYGVKD. This CDR3 reads CAIRDGQGDSNQPQHF. CDR3 nucleotide sequence: TGTGCCATCAGAGACGGACAGGGAGATAGCAATCAGCCCCAGCATTTT.

The chain has TRBV7-8 and TRBJ1-1, with a possible D match to TRBD1 (6 bases). V was trimmed by 0 bases and J by 5 bases, leaving 13 bases between them. Germline loops: CDR1 SGHVS, CDR2 FQNEAQ. The CDR3 covers 15 residues. Here the CDR3 DNA reads TGTGCCAGCAGCTTAGCAGGGACAAGTATTACTGAAGCTTTCTTT. Its translation is CASSLAGTSITEAFF.

This chain joins TRBV19 and TRBJ2-3; 7 nucleotides agree with TRBD1. Looked up from germline, CDR1 is LNHDA and CDR2 is SQIVND (reference sequence). With V trimmed by 4 bases and J by 3 bases, 1 base remained unmatched. There are 13 residues in the CDR3. This CDR3 reads CASSNRGTDTQYF. CDR3 nucleotide sequence: TGTGCCAGTAGTAACAGGGGAACAGATACGCAGTATTTT. The whole variable domain, filled in from reference TRBV19 and TRBJ2-3, reads DGGITQSPKYLFRKEGQNVTLSCEQNLNHDAMYWYRQDPGQGLRLIYYSQIVNDFQKGDIAEGYSVSREKKESFPLTVTSAQKNPTAFYLCASSNRGTDTQYFGPGTRLTVL.

V gene TRBV30 combines with J gene TRBJ2-7; 7 bases line up with TRBD2. J gave up 3 bases and V 3 bases, and 8 bases lay outside the gene matches. The CDR3 is made up of 14 amino acids. Germline-derived CDR1 and CDR2 are GTSNPN and SVGIG (reference sequence). CDR3 coding DNA: TGTGCCTGGAGCCGCCTACTAGCGAGCTACGAGCAGTACTTC. The encoded protein is CAWSRLLASYEQYF.

The chain carries TRBV30 and TRBJ2-2, with D perhaps matching TRBD1 (5 bases). The CDR3 loop spans 13 amino acids. The V gene lost 5 bases and the J gene lost 2 bases, with 9 bases spanning the gap. Germline V CDR1 and CDR2: GTSNPN, SVGIG (reference sequence). CDR3 sequence (DNA): TGTGCCTGGTTAGGGGCAAACACCGGGGAGCTGTTTTTT. Translation: CAWLGANTGELFF.

V and J are TRBV5-4 and TRBJ2-5; 9 bases align to TRBD2. This CDR3 has 14 amino acids. V lost 3 bases, J lost 5 bases, and 5 bases stayed unmatched. Germline CDR1 SGHNT, CDR2 YYREEE (reference sequence). Here the CDR3 reads CASSSGLASETQYF. For the CDR3, the DNA is TGTGCCAGCAGCTCAGGACTAGCGAGCGAGACCCAGTACTTC. Complete variable domain (other parts from reference TRBV5-4 and TRBJ2-5): ETGVTQSPTHLIKTRGQQVTLRCSSQSGHNTVSWYQQALGQGPQFIFQYYREEENGRGNFPPRFSGLQFPNYSSELNVNALELDDSALYLCASSSGLASETQYFGPGTRLLVL.

This clone was seen more than once but under ten times. The rearrangement uses TRBV19 and TRBJ1-4; 7 positions match TRBD1. The CDR3 runs to 13 residues. The J segment lost 4 bases and the V segment lost 10 bases, leaving 6 bases of the junction unmatched. Germline lookup yields CDR1 LNHDA and CDR2 SQIVND (reference sequence). The CDR3 DNA is TGTGCCACCAAGGCAGGGGGTAATGAAAAACTGTTTTTT. This gives the protein CATKAGGNEKLFF.

The count of this clone is one. The chain has TRBV2 and TRBJ1-4; D may be TRBD1 (6 bases). V was shortened by 8 bases and J by 6 bases, with 13 bases between the two germline ends. Germline V CDR1 and CDR2: SNHLY, FYNNEI. CDR3 length: 13 amino acids. In DNA, the CDR3 is TGTGCCAGCGGGGAGGGGACATATGAAAAACTGTTTTTT. Translating it yields CASGEGTYEKLFF.

This chain joins TRBV14 and TRBJ2-5; 7 bases align to TRBD1. Germline-derived CDR1 and CDR2 are SGHDN and FVKESK. This CDR3 region has 15 residues. Trimming at V came to 0 bases and at J to 8 bases, leaving 9 bases not matched to a gene. For the CDR3, the DNA is TGTGCCAGCAGCCAAGATGGTACAGGGGTGGGTACCCAGTACTTC. Its translation is CASSQDGTGVGTQYF. Variable domain in full (rest from reference TRBV14 and TRBJ2-5): EAGVTQFPSHSVIEKGQTVTLRCDPISGHDNLYWYRRVMGKEIKFLLHFVKESKQDESGMPNNRFLAERTGGTYSTLKVQPAELEDSGVYFCASSQDGTGVGTQYFGPGTRLLVL.

The chain recombines TRBV19 with TRBJ1-2, with TRBD1 identical over 9 bases. CDR1 and CDR2 (germline): LNHDA, SQIVND (reference sequence). J lost 6 bases, V lost 10 bases, and 3 bases had no gene match. The CDR3 sequence is 11 residues long. In DNA, the CDR3 is TGTGCCACCAGGACAGGGGATGGCTACACCTTC. It yields the protein CATRTGDGYTF.

The chain joins TRBV6-4 to TRBJ2-1; 10 bases are shared with TRBD2. Germline-derived CDR1 and CDR2 are MRHNA and SNTAGT. Losses at the gene ends were 6 bases for V and 7 bases for J; bases not matched to a gene: 9. The CDR3 totals 15 residues. The CDR3 sequence: CASSLEGLAKNEQFF. The DNA for the CDR3 is TGTGCCAGCAGCCTGGAGGGACTAGCGAAAAATGAGCAGTTCTTC.

This clone has ten or more counts. This rearrangement joins TRBV6-5 to TRBJ1-2; 7 nucleotides align to TRBD1. Trimming at V came to 2 bases and at J to 5 bases, leaving 8 bases not matched to a gene. This CDR3 comprises 15 residues. CDR1 is MNHEY and CDR2 is SVGAGI in the germline V gene. The CDR3 DNA is TGTGCCAGCAGTTACCCGAGACAGGGAGGATATGGCTACACCTTC. It is translated as CASSYPRQGGYGYTF.